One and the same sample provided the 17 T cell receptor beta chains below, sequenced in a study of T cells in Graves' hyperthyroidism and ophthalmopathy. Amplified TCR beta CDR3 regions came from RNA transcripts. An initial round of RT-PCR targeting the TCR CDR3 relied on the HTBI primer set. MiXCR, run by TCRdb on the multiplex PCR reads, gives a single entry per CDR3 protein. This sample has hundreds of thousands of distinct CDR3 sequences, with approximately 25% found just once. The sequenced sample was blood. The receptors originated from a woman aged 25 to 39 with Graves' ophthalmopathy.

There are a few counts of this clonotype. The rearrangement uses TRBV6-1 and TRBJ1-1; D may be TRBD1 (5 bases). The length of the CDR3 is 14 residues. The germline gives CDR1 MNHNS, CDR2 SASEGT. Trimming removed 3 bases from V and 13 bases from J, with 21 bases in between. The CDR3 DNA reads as TGTGCCAGCAGTGATCCCCAGGCGGCAGGGTGGAGTTTCTTT. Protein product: CASSDPQAAGWSFF.

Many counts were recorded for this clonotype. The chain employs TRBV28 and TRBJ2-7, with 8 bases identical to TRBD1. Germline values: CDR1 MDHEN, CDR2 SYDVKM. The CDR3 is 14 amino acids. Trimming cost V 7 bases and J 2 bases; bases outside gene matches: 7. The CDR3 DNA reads TGTGCCAGCACCCCGGGGACAGGAACCTACGAGCAGTACTTC. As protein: CASTPGTGTYEQYF. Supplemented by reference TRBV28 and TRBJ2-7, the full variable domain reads DVKVTQSSRYLVKRTGEKVFLECVQDMDHENMFWYRQDPGLGLRLIYFSYDVKMKEKGDIPEGYSVSREKKERFSLILESASTNQTSMYLCASTPGTGTYEQYFGPGTRLTVT.

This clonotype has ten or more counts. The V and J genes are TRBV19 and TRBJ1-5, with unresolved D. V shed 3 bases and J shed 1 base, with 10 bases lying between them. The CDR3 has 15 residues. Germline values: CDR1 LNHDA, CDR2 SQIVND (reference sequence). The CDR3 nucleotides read TGTGCCAGTAGTATTGCGGGAGGAAGCAATCAGCCCCAGCATTTT. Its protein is CASSIAGGSNQPQHF.

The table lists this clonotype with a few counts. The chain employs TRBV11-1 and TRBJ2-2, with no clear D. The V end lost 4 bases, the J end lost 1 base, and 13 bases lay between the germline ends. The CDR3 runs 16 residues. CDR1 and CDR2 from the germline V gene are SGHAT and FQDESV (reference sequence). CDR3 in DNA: TGTGCCAGCAGCTCGAAAAGCCAGGTGAACACCGGGGAGCTGTTTTTT. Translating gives CASSSKSQVNTGELFF.

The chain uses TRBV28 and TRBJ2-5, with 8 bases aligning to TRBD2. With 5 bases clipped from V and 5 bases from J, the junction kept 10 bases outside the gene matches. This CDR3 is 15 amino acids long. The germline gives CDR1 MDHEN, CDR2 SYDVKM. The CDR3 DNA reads TGTGCCAGCAGTGAGCCGGGACTAGACACGGAGACCCAGTACTTC. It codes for CASSEPGLDTETQYF.

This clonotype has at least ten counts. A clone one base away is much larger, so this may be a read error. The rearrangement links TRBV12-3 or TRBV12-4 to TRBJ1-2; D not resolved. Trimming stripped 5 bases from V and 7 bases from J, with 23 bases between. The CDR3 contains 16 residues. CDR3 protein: CASSPPTGGRPCGYTF. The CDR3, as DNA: TGTGCCAGCAGTCCCCCTACGGGAGGGCGACCCTGTGGCTACACCTTC.

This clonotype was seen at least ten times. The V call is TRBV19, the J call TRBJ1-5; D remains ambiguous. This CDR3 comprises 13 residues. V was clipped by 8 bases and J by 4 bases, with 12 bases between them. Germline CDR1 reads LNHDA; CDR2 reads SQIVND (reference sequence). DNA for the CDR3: TGTGCCAGTTCACGGGATTGGAATCAGCCCCAGCATTTT. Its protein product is CASSRDWNQPQHF.

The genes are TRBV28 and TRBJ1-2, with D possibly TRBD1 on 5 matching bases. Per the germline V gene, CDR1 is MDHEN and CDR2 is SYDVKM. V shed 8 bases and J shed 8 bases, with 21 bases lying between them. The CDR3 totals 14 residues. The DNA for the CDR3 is TGTGCCAGCTGGAACCGGGACTTTTTGGGCGGCTACACCTTC. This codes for CASWNRDFLGGYTF.

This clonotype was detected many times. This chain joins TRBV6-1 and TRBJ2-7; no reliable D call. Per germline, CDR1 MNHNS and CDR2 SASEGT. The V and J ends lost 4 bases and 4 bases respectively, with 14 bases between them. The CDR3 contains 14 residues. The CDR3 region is CASSGAWVGYEQYF. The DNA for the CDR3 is TGTGCCAGCAGTGGGGCGTGGGTGGGATACGAGCAGTACTTC.

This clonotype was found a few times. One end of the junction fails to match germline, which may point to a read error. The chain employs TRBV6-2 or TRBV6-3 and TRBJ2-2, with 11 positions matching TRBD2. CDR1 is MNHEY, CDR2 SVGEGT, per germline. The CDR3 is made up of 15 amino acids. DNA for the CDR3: TGTGCCAGCAGCGACCTAGCGGGGGGTTCCGGGGAGCTGTGTTTT. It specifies CASSDLAGGSGELCF.

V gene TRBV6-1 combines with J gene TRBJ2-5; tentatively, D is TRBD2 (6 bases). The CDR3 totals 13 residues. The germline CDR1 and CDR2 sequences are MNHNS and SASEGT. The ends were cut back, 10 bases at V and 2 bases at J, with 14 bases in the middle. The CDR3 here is CATRSRGQETQYF. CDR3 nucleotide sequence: TGTGCCACCAGGTCCCGGGGGCAAGAGACCCAGTACTTC.

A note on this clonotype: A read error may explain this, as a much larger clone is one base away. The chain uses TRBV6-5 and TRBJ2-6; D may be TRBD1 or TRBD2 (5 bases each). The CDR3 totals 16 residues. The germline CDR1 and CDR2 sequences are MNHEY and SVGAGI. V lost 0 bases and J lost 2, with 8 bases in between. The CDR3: CASSYSGETGANVLTF. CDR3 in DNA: TGTGCCAGCAGTTACTCAGGGGAGACTGGGGCCAACGTCCTGACTTTC.

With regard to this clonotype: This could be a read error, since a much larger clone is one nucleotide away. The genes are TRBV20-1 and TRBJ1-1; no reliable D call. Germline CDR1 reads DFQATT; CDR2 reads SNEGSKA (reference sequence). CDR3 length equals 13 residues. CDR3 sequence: CSARFALNTEACF. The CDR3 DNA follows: TGCAGTGCTAGGTTCGCGTTGAACACTGAAGCTTGCTTT.

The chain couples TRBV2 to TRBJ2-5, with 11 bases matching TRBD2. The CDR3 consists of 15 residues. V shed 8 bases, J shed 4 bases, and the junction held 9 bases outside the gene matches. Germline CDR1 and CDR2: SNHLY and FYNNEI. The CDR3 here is CASEIAGGPPETQYF. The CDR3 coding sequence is TGTGCCAGCGAGATAGCGGGGGGGCCCCCAGAGACCCAGTACTTC.

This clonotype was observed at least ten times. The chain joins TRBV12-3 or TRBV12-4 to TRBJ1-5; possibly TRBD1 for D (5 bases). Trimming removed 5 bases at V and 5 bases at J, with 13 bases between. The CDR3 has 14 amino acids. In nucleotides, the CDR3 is TGTGCCAGCAGTCGGGACCGACGCTATCAGCCCCAGCATTTT. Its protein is CASSRDRRYQPQHF.

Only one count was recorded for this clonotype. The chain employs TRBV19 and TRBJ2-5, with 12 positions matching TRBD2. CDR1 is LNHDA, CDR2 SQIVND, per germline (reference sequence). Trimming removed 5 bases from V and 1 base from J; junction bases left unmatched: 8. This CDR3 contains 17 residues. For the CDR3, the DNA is TGTGCCAGTAGTCGAGGACTAGCGGGGAAAACCCAAGAGACCCAGTACTTC. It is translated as CASSRGLAGKTQETQYF.

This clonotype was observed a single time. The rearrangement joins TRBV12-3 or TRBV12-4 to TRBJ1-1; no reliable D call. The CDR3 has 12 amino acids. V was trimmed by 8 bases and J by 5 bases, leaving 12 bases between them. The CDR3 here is CASFNYGTEAFF. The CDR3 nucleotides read TGTGCCAGCTTTAATTATGGGACTGAAGCTTTCTTT.